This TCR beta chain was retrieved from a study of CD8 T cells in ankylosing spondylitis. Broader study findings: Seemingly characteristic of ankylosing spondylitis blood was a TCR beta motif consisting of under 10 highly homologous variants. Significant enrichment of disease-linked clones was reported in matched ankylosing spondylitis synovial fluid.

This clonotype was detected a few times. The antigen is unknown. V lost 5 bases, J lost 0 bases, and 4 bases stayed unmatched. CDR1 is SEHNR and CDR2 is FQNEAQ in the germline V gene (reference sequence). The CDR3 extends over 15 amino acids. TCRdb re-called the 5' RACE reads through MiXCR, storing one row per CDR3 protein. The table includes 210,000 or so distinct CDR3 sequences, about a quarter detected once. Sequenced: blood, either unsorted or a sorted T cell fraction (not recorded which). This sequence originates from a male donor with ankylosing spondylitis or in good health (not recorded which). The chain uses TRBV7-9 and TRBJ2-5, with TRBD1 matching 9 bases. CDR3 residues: CASSAGQGDQETQYF. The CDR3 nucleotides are TGTGCCAGCAGCGCGGGACAGGGCGACCAAGAGACCCAGTACTTC.